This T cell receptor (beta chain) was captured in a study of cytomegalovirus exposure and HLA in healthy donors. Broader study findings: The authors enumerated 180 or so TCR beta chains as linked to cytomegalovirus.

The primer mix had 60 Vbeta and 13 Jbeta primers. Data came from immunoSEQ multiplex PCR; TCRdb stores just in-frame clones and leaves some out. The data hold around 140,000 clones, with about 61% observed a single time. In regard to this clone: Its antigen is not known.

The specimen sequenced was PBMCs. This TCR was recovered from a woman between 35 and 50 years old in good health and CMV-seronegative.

CDR3 in amino acids: CASSNSGGRARANYGYTF. The CDR3, as DNA: TGTGCCAGCAGCAACTCCGGCGGCAGGGCCCGGGCTAACTATGGCTACACCTTC. The chain uses TRBV27 and TRBJ1-2, with a tentative D call TRBD1 (5 bases). Germline V gene lookup returns CDR1 MNHEY and CDR2 SMNVEV (reference sequence). V was cut by 6 bases and J by 0 bases, with 23 bases left in between. The CDR3 contains 18 residues.